This T cell receptor (beta chain) was captured by sequencing in a study of Graves' ophthalmopathy and Graves' hyperthyroidism (dated 2018 in TCRdb). About the investigation overall: Peripheral blood samples were taken at the time of initial diagnosis, before any treatment was given. To explore V-J signatures that separate ophthalmopathy from hyperthyroidism, a discovery set of around 97 patients was enrolled, consisting of about 41 with ophthalmopathy and approximately 57 with stable hyperthyroidism. Once sampling was done, hyperthyroidism patients were given methimazole at a starting dose of 30 mg daily, while ophthalmopathy patients were given high-dose intravenous methylprednisolone. For training and testing, the approximately 92 patients in the discovery cohort were randomly divided in a 7:3 ratio. An independent validation cohort comprised around 20 hyperthyroidism patients and 17 patients who later progressed from hyperthyroidism to ophthalmopathy. In over 5 hyperthyroidism patients, the T-cell repertoire of thyroid tissue was compared with the T-cell repertoire of blood. TCR beta repertoire signatures were used to distinguish Graves' ophthalmopathy from Graves' hyperthyroidism and to predict progression to ophthalmopathy. In total, 135 blood samples were TCR-sequenced: 40 to 45 ophthalmopathy, some 75 hyperthyroidism and roughly 17 hyperthyroidism-to-ophthalmopathy patients.

The sample holds many counts of this clonotype. Its target antigen remains unknown. Base quality data are lacking; no much larger clone is found one base away. Patients with ophthalmopathy had moderately to severely active disease, with a Clinical Activity Score of 3 or more, a NOSPECS grade of 4 or more, and a disease duration of less than 3 months. Anyone with other autoimmune diseases, uncontrolled infections, pregnancy or lactation was excluded from the study. Clinical symptoms, serum thyroxine, TRAb, thyroid ultrasound and orbital computed tomography formed the basis of the diagnosis. Using Ficoll-Paque density gradient centrifugation, PBMCs were isolated from 9 to 10 ml of fresh peripheral blood. Total RNA was extracted using Trizol reagent, and RNA quality was checked on an Agilent 2100 Bioanalyzer. TCR beta CDR3 regions were amplified from RNA transcripts for repertoire sequencing. The first round was an RT-PCR using HTBI primers with the Qiagen OneStep RT-PCR kit, and this first round was followed by a second-round multiplex PCR, then size selection and purification. Libraries were sequenced paired-end with 100 bp reads on an Illumina HiSeq2000. The source study handled its data this way. SOAPnuke was used to process the reads, removing any read that contained adapters or uncalled bases, had a mean Phred below 15, or lacked an exact match to the constant primer or identifier. High-quality paired reads were merged with COPE v1.2.5. Clonotypes were defined as unique nucleotide sequences and were aligned to IMGT TRB V, D and J references using MiTCR v1.1. Only V-J combinations with frequency above 0.0001 were analysed, covering around 99% of repertoires. For each V-J combination, a TCR clonal expansion and chaos score was defined as the ratio of F50 clonal expansion to chaos observed in the TCRdist matrix. Welch's t-statistics and random forest were used to narrow the features down to about twelve V-J combinations, which were then fed into a naive Bayes classifier. The Morisita-Horn index was used to measure how similar the thyroid and blood repertoires were. TCRdb's own reprocessing of the public reads used fastp at Q25 and MiXCR and kept productive beta chains. Rows matching on CDR3 protein sequence are summarized as one entry with the most common DNA and genes. The V and J calls follow TCRdb's processing rather than the paper's. This sample has about 200,000 distinct CDR3 sequences in its table, and less than 30% of those were observed once. The biggest ten clones account for approximately 8.6% of the sample.

Findings and caveats that apply to the study as a whole: Most expanded thyroid clonotypes with a frequency above 0.001 also appeared in blood, which suggests that blood repertoires may reflect the immune response in the thyroid. In validation, the model predicted ophthalmopathy progression with about 71% sensitivity and about 73% specificity; fewer than 15 predicted patients were CT-confirmed with GO in a median of roughly 6.8 months. The 13-signature model separated ophthalmopathy from stable hyperthyroidism with approximately 90% sensitivity and less than 83% specificity in cross-validation, and 80%/75% in the test set. Sample size was not predetermined statistically, and investigators were not blinded to group allocation.

The sequence derives from a middle-aged man with Graves' ophthalmopathy. Donor details come from another sample of the same person, matched by shared clones. Sequencing used peripheral blood.

The CDR3 reads CASSPGTIGGEQYF. The bases read TGTGCCAGCAGTCCCGGGACCATTGGCGGCGAGCAGTACTTC. The chain joins TRBV27 to TRBJ2-7; the D element could tentatively be TRBD1 or TRBD2, as 5 bases agree for each. The germline V gene (reference sequence) provides CDR1 MNHEY and CDR2 SMNVEV. Between the V and J ends, shortened by 5 bases and 6 bases respectively, the junction contains 17 bases. From cysteine to phenylalanine, the CDR3 is 14 amino acids long. The retained sequence is limited to the CDR3, 42 bases, with the frame set at the first base.